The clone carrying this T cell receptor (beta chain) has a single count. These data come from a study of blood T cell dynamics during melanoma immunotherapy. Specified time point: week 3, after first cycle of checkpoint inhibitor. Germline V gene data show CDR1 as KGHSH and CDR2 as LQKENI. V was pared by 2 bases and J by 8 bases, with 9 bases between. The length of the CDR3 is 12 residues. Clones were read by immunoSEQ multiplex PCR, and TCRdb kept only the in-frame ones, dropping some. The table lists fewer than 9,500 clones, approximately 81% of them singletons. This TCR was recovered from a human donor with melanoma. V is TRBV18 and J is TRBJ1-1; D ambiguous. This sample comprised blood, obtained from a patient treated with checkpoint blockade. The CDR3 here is CASSPNVGEAFF. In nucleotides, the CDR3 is TGTGCCAGCTCACCAAACGTGGGAGAAGCTTTCTTT.